The entry that follows covers one T cell receptor (beta chain) sequence. What it binds is unknown. Repertoires were generated with immunoSEQ multiplex PCR, while TCRdb's copy carries only in-frame clones and drops some. The sample holds about 130,000 clones, 79% seen once. As input for TCR beta libraries, roughly 2 micrograms of genomic DNA came from cryopreserved PBMCs. The CDR3 sequence is 15 residues long. V shed 4 bases and J shed 4 bases, with 14 bases lying between them. Germline assignment: CDR1 MNHNS and CDR2 SASEGT. This sample was included in a study of cytotoxic CD8 clonotypes in ibrutinib-treated CLL. On the study more broadly: It was after a median about 12 months of treatment, range 6 to 36, that response samples were taken.

General study results and limits: In comparison with age-matched healthy donors, baseline clonality was higher and tracked circulating CD8+ T-cell counts.

The input for sequencing was PBMCs, taken after 12 months of ibrutinib treatment. This TCR derives from a human donor with chronic lymphocytic leukemia. V and J are TRBV6-1 and TRBJ2-4; D is uncertain. The DNA of the CDR3 is TGTGCCAGCAGTGGATTGGTGCTGGGGAAAAACATTCAGTACTTC. Amino acid sequence: CASSGLVLGKNIQYF.